This T cell receptor (beta chain) was captured in a study of regulatory T cells in long-lasting Graves disease. Noted time point: newly diagnosed GD, antithyroid drugs for less than 3 months. PBMCs provided the RNA from which the TCR library was made. TCR beta libraries were built with iRepertoire HTBI primers and Arm-PCR of CDR3 regions. TCRdb reprocessed the multiplex PCR reads with MiXCR, giving one entry per CDR3 protein. Of approximately 440,000 distinct CDR3 sequences listed, 15% to 20% are singletons. The CDR3 length is 16 residues. V was pared by 4 bases and J by 10 bases, with 9 bases of the junction left unmatched. CDR1 and CDR2 (germline): ENHRY, SYGVKD. Points on this clonotype: No antigen is known for it.

Whole-study results and caveats: Lower TCR diversity was seen in persistent Graves' patients than in newly diagnosed ones.

The data were also submitted as part of a second study, on T cells in Graves' hyperthyroidism and ophthalmopathy. As reported in that work: First-round RT-PCR of the TCR CDR3 relied on the HTBI primer set. Blood also showed most of the thyroid clonotypes that were expanded above 0.001.

The V gene is TRBV10-3, the J gene TRBJ2-1; TRBD2 matches at 14 bases. This TCR came from a man aged 40-55 years with Graves disease. The sequences come from peripheral blood mononuclear cells (PBMCs), collected at new diagnosis, from a patient treated with antithyroid drugs. The CDR3 nucleotides are TGTGCCATCAGTGCCTCCGGGACTAGCGGGGGTAGAGAGCAGTTCTTC. It codes for CAISASGTSGGREQFF.